This T cell receptor (beta chain) appears in the sequencing data of a study of blood T cell repertoires in COVID-19 (dated by TCRdb to 2019 to 2021). Background on the whole study: The collaborator samples originated in the United States, Italy and Spain and spanned the acute and convalescent phases of COVID-19. The material from the prospective study consisted of cDNA or gDNA derived from T cells, B-cell-depleted T cells, or PBMCs. The dataset comprised deeply sampled blood TCRbeta repertoires from subjects exposed to, actively infected with, or recovered from COVID-19. The repertoires were released in a freely available public database meant as a resource for research on the immune response to SARS-CoV-2. The samples were drawn from two sources: the first 160 participants of the ongoing ImmuneRACE study, and 1,200 or so subjects contributed by 6 global collaborators. Nearly every sample came with metadata listing a de-identified subject ID, COVID-19 status, age in years and sex. Where HLA class I and class II types were available, the types were taken from metadata supplied by the sample provider, not from assay-based typing. Results and caveats for the whole study, not just this receptor: Clinical and demographic metadata were provided uncurated, with the amount varying by source and participant.

From the cysteine through the phenylalanine, the CDR3 covers 15 amino acids. Left in the record is the CDR3 DNA by itself, 45 bases read in frame from the first base. CDR1 and CDR2 (MNHEY, SVGEGT) derive from the germline V gene. V is clipped by 0 bases and J by 8 bases, and the sequence between their germline boundaries is 16 bases long. Whole blood was collected in K2EDTA tubes by collaborating institutions according to the institutions' own protocols. Collaborator samples were shipped for TCRbeta analysis as frozen whole blood, isolated PBMCs, or DNA extracted from either sample type. This clone turned up a few times. Its cognate antigen has yet to be identified. Qualities for individual bases were not recorded, and no much larger clone is one base off. TCRbeta CDR3 regions were amplified from genomic DNA using the immunoSEQ Assay, a bias-controlled multiplex PCR. Regarding the original processing steps: Within the assay, amplification of reference gene primers was used to estimate how many nucleated cells each sample contained. To quantify the absolute abundance of each unique TCRbeta CDR3 rearrangement, sequence reads were collapsed and filtered. For each sample, productive Simpson clonality was calculated as the square root of Simpson's diversity index over productive rearrangements. The source is immuneACCESS, and TCRdb retained only in-frame sequences with V and J called. Part of the clones is not carried over; for the studies checked, unresolved V genes explain less than half of this, and the remainder is unexplained. That table gives V, J and clone size, and the DNA gave D and trimming. For this sample the table gives about 58,000 clones, of which 60% to 85% were detected only once. Jointly, the top ten make up 4.9% of the sample.

The sequence links TRBV6-2 or TRBV6-3 to TRBJ1-2; the D gene remains uncertain. Sequenced input: peripheral blood. This TCR was recovered from a human donor in a cohort sampled during active COVID-19. This receptor carries the CDR3 CASSYSSGSLRGYTF. The DNA sequence is as follows: TGTGCCAGCAGTTACTCATCCGGTAGTCTGCGGGGCTACACCTTC.